This T cell receptor (beta chain) appears in the sequencing data of a study of blood T cell repertoires in COVID-19. TCRdb keeps only in-frame clones here, not all; method: immunoSEQ multiplex PCR. This table has about 200,000 clones, over 80% appearing once. CDR3 length: 16 residues. V lost 5 bases, J lost 1 base, and 4 bases stayed unmatched. Germline V gene data show CDR1 as SGHTA and CDR2 as FQGNSA. The chain has TRBV7-2 and TRBJ2-7; 14 bases fit TRBD2. Input material: peripheral blood. The receptor's source is a human donor in a cohort sampled during active COVID-19. The CDR3 spells CASSTGLAGASYEQYF. CDR3 sequence (DNA): TGTGCCAGCAGCACGGGACTAGCGGGAGCTTCCTACGAGCAGTACTTC.